The source of this T cell receptor beta chain is a study of preoperative IRX-2 immunotherapy in early breast cancer. Treatment in this sample: preoperative locoregional IRX-2 cytokine immunotherapy. Preoperative locoregional IRX-2 cytokine immunotherapy was tested in the phase Ib source study. Profiling relied on immunoSEQ multiplex PCR, and the TCRdb table lists in-frame clones only, not all of them. Among about 37,000 clones listed, 80% to 90% were seen once. This CDR3 has 15 residues. V was pared by 0 bases and J by 5 bases, with 11 bases between. CDR1 and CDR2 (germline): SGHRS, YFSETQ. The gene calls are TRBV5-1 and TRBJ2-2, with a possible D match to TRBD1 (5 bases). The TCR comes from a human donor with breast cancer. This sample comprised lymph node tissue, obtained after IRX-2 immunotherapy. The CDR3, as DNA: TGCGCCAGCAGCTTGGGGGGCTTGGGGACCGGGGAGCTGTTTTTT. Its protein product is CASSLGGLGTGELFF.